The clone carrying this TCR beta chain was counted a single time. Its target is not known. The sample comes from a study of T cell repertoires in cytomegalovirus infection. The overall study: Alongside well-studied HLA-B-restricted CMV epitopes, recently identified HLA-C-restricted CMV epitopes were also used. Public TCR beta signatures were indicative of both CMV infection and a matching HLA type.

TCRdb reanalysed the reads using MiXCR and keeps one entry per CDR3 protein. The table records roughly 990,000 distinct CDR3 sequences, roughly 31% of them present only once. Trimming left V 4 bases short and J 2 bases short, with 11 bases between. This CDR3 comprises 14 residues. Germline V gene data show CDR1 as SGHDT and CDR2 as YYEEEE. The study, taken as a whole, reports: Using cumulative public TCR beta family frequency, the authors identified those who carried CMV together with the relevant HLA. It was HLA-C-restricted CMV-specific TCR beta clonotypes that dominated the response ex vivo.

The chain links TRBV5-6 to TRBJ2-3; a weak D match, TRBD1 (6 bases). This receptor was obtained from a human donor in good health (CMV status not recorded). Some clones in this sample may be carry-over from other donors' samples. The sample here was cultured CD8+ T cells from PBMCs, taken from culture after CMV antigen stimulation. The chain's CDR3 is CASSGDIYTDTQYF. The CDR3 region has the DNA TGTGCCAGCAGCGGGGACATCTACACAGATACGCAGTATTTT.